This T cell receptor (beta chain) was observed in a study of identical twins. This clonotype has just a few counts. TCRdb re-called the 5' RACE reads through MiXCR, storing one row per CDR3 protein. The table lists 500,000 or so distinct CDR3 sequences, around 15% of them singletons, with approximately 0.98% in the top ten. V lost 4 bases and J 0 bases, leaving 16 bases between the germline ends. The CDR3 is made up of 17 amino acids. Looked up from germline, CDR1 is LGHNA and CDR2 is YSLEER. The sample also formed part of further work on yellow fever vaccine responses in identical twins.

The source material was CD4+ T cells sorted from blood. The sequence was obtained from a woman in her late teens or twenties in good health. V usage is TRBV4-3 and J usage is TRBJ2-1; D might be TRBD2 (6 bases). The CDR3 region is CASSPRVGRDSYNEQFF. The CDR3 DNA sequence: TGCGCCAGCAGCCCCAGGGTTGGGCGGGACTCCTACAATGAGCAGTTCTTC.